One and the same sample provided the 13 T cell receptor beta chains below, sequenced in a study of identical twins (TCRdb year 2016). The library came from 5' RACE. Sequencer: Illumina HiSeq 2000. The public reads were reprocessed in TCRdb via fastp at Q25 and MiXCR, keeping in-frame beta chains. When rows share a CDR3 protein, they turn into one entry using the most common DNA and genes. This sample is represented by about 220,000 distinct CDR3 sequences; 7.5% of them were singletons. Together, the top ten hold about 2% of the sample. The same data also went into a second study, on yellow fever vaccine responses in identical twins.

Sequencing was done on a sample of memory (CD45RO+) T cells sorted from blood. The cell subset or site label here, explained by the study, means: CD45RO+ enriched T cells. The receptors were gathered from a woman younger than 30 in good health.

Many counts were recorded for this clonotype. The rearrangement uses TRBV10-3 and TRBJ2-1; no reliable D call. Germline CDR1 and CDR2: ENHRY and SYGVKD. Trimming shortened V by 2 bases and J by 7 bases, and 6 bases separated the two germline ends. The CDR3 has 12 amino acids. CDR3 coding DNA: TGTGCCATCAGTGAGACACCGAATGAGCAGTTCTTC. This encodes CAISETPNEQFF.

This rearrangement joins TRBV7-2 to TRBJ2-3; 8 positions agree with TRBD2. Germline V gene sequence: CDR1 SGHTA, CDR2 FQGNSA. The V gene end was trimmed by 1 base and the J gene end by 4 bases; junction bases not matched to a gene: 7. This CDR3 region has 16 residues. The CDR3 loop is CASSLGTAGAPDTQYF. CDR3 sequence (DNA): TGTGCCAGCAGCTTAGGTACAGCGGGAGCCCCAGATACGCAGTATTTT. Full variable domain (remainder filled in from reference TRBV7-2 and TRBJ2-3): GAGVSQSPSNKVTEKGKDVELRCDPISGHTALYWYRQSLGQGLEFLIYFQGNSAPDKSGLPSDRFSAERTGGSVSTLTIQRTQQEDSAVYLCASSLGTAGAPDTQYFGPGTRLTVL.

The V call is TRBV18, the J call TRBJ2-3, with 9 bases that match TRBD2. The CDR3 consists of 15 residues. Germline CDR1 KGHSH, CDR2 LQKENI. V dropped 2 bases and J dropped 4; count of bases not matched to a gene: 4. CDR3 sequence reads: CASSPSAGGADTQYF. The CDR3, as DNA: TGTGCCAGCTCACCAAGCGCGGGAGGGGCAGATACGCAGTATTTT.

The J gene is TRBJ2-1, the V gene TRBV5-1; 8 bases line up with TRBD1. Germline assignment: CDR1 SGHRS and CDR2 YFSETQ. V trimming: 4 bases; J trimming: 5 bases; junction bases outside the gene matches: 8. This CDR3 contains 15 residues. In DNA form, the CDR3 reads TGCGCCAGCAGCGGTGGACAGGGCAAAAACAATGAGCAGTTCTTC. Translation: CASSGGQGKNNEQFF.

The table lists this clonotype with many counts. The chain combines TRBV20-1 with TRBJ2-4; unclear D gene. CDR1 and CDR2 from the germline V gene are DFQATT and SNEGSKA (reference sequence). This CDR3 region has 11 residues. The V end was cut by 6 bases, the J end by 11 bases, with 14 bases between. CDR3 sequence (DNA): TGCAGTGCCCAACACGGGCAACTTCAGTACTTC. Its protein is CSAQHGQLQYF.

This clonotype was detected ten times or more. The chain joins TRBV12-3 or TRBV12-4 to TRBJ2-2, with TRBD2 matching over 9 bases. The CDR3 length is 15 residues. The V gene end was trimmed by 5 bases and the J gene end by 7 bases; junction bases not matched to a gene: 8. The CDR3 DNA reads TGTGCCAGCAGTACTATAGCGGGAGATTTCGGGGAGCTGTTTTTT. The encoded protein is CASSTIAGDFGELFF.

This clonotype was seen at least ten times. A read error may account for a junction end that differs from germline. J is TRBJ2-3 and V is TRBV7-9, with 12 bases that match TRBD2. The CDR3 loop spans 13 amino acids. Germline CDR1 and CDR2: SEHNR and FQNEAQ (reference sequence). CDR3 bases: TGTGCCAGCAGCCTAGCGGGAGGGTACACGCAGTATTTT. It yields the protein CASSLAGGYTQYF.

The rearrangement links TRBV10-2 to TRBJ2-7; 9 nucleotides agree with TRBD1. From germline, CDR1 is WSHSY and CDR2 SAAADI. CDR3 size: 14 residues. The trim removed 8 bases at V and 3 bases at J, leaving 8 bases unmatched. For the CDR3, the DNA is TGCGCCAGCTGGACAGGGGACTTTTACTACGAGCAGTACTTC. Its translation is CASWTGDFYYEQYF.

The chain uses TRBV28 and TRBJ2-2; D tentatively reads TRBD1 or TRBD2 (6 bases each). This CDR3 is built from 15 residues. Germline lookup yields CDR1 MDHEN and CDR2 SYDVKM. V lost 6 bases and J 3 bases, leaving 14 bases between the germline ends. The CDR3 DNA reads TGTGCCAGCAGGGGTGGGGGGCGACACACCGGGGAGCTGTTTTTT. This codes for CASRGGGRHTGELFF.

This clonotype was detected a few times. The gene calls are TRBV4-3 and TRBJ2-3, with D hard to call. V dropped 0 bases and J dropped 6 bases, with 16 bases sitting between them. The germline gives CDR1 LGHNA, CDR2 YSLEER. The CDR3 consists of 16 residues. The CDR3, as DNA: TGCGCCAGCAGCCAAGATCCCCCTGGGGAAGCTGATACGCAGTATTTT. Protein sequence: CASSQDPPGEADTQYF.

This rearrangement joins TRBV7-2 to TRBJ1-2; D may be TRBD1 (6 bases). The CDR3 sequence is 15 residues long. Per germline, CDR1 SGHTA and CDR2 FQGNSA. V lost 5 bases and J lost 2, with 15 bases in between. The CDR3 protein is CASSDPFGGNYGYTF. The DNA for the CDR3 is TGTGCCAGCAGCGACCCTTTTGGGGGCAACTATGGCTACACCTTC.

In its sample, this clonotype was seen once. The chain has TRBV3-1 and TRBJ1-6; D uncertain. Looked up from germline, CDR1 is LGHDT and CDR2 is YNNKEL (reference sequence). V lost 0 bases to trimming and J lost 9 bases, with 6 bases between them. This CDR3 region has 13 residues. The CDR3 reads CASSQDGRSPLHF. The CDR3 DNA is TGTGCCAGCAGCCAAGATGGTCGTTCACCCCTCCACTTT.

This clonotype was detected a few times. The J gene is TRBJ2-3, the V gene TRBV28; D not resolved. Between the trimmed V and J ends, which lost 3 bases and 4 bases, there was a span of 8 bases. CDR1 and CDR2 from the germline V gene are MDHEN and SYDVKM. The CDR3 covers 13 residues. The CDR3 loop is CASSFRTPDTQYF. The CDR3 bases are TGTGCCAGCAGTTTCAGGACCCCAGATACGCAGTATTTT.